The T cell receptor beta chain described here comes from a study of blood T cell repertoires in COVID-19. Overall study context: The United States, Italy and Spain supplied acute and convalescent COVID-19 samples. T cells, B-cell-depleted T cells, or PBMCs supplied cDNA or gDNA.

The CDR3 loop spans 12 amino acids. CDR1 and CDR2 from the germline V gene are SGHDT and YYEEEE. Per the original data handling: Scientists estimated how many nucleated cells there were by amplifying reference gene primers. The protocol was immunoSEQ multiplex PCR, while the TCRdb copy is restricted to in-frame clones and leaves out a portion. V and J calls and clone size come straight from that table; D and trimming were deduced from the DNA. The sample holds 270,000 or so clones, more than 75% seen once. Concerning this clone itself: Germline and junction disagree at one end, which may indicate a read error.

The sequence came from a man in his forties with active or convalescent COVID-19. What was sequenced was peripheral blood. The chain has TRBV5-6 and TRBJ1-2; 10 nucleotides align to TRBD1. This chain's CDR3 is CASSWGQGLRGF. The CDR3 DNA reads TGTGCCAGCAGCTGGGGACAGGGGCTGAGGGGCTTC. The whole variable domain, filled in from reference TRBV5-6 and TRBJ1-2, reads DAGVTQSPTHLIKTRGQQVTLRCSPKSGHDTVSWYQQALGQGPQFIFQYYEEEERQRGNFPDRFSGHQFPNYSSELNVNALLLGDSALYLCASSWGQGLRGFGSGTRLTVV.